This TCR beta chain was profiled in a study of shared clonotypes between healthy human individuals. Overall study: Researchers assigned three CD4 naive, three CD4 memory, two CD8 naive and one CD8 memory plate to each donor.

The CDR3 spans 15 residues. Germline CDR1 reads SNHLY; CDR2 reads FYNNEI. Turning to this clone: One junction end does not reproduce the germline sequence, and a read error may be involved.

Assay: immunoSEQ multiplex PCR; the TCRdb copy retains only in-frame clones and omits some. The repertoire holds about 600,000 clones, with almost 97% as singletons. The sequence came from a woman aged 25 to 39 in good health. This rearrangement joins TRBV2 to TRBJ1-4, with D maybe TRBD1 (5 bases). The sample taken for sequencing was naive CD4+ T cells sorted from blood. Subset of the sample: CD45RA+ positively selected. The CDR3 sequence: CAISGGFAANEKLFF. The CDR3 nucleotides read TGTGCCATCAGTGGGGGTTTTGCAGCTAATGAAAAACTGTTTTTT.